The TCR beta chain described here comes from a study of graft-versus-host responses after intestinal transplantation. Overall study: Every transplant recipient was induced with anti-thymocyte globulin, then maintained on tacrolimus and steroids for roughly 3 years. General study results and limits: In patients with graft-donor T cell macrochimerism, allograft graft-versus-host to host-versus-graft clonal ratios were high. GvH clones detected in recipient marrow included some appearing first in ileum or blood.

This clone was observed a handful of times. Its matching antigen is unknown. V was trimmed by 2 bases and J by 1 base, leaving 5 bases between them. CDR3 length equals 13 residues. In germline, CDR1 is LGHNA, CDR2 YSLEER. Method: immunoSEQ multiplex PCR; TCRdb's copy keeps in-frame clones and lacks some. Altogether around 87,000 clones are present, around 90% being singletons, with the ten largest covering about 0.4%. The sample consisted of unstimulated CD8+ T cells sorted from spleen or lymph node cells, taken before transplant. The receptor's source is a human donor who was the organ donor for an intestinal transplant. The rearrangement uses TRBV4-3 and TRBJ1-1, with no clear D. CDR3 loop: CASSQFKNTEAFF. The DNA for the CDR3 is TGCGCCAGCAGCCAATTTAAGAACACTGAAGCTTTCTTT.